These 15 T cell receptor beta chains originate from one sample sequenced in a study of Ad26.COV2.S vaccination and SARS-CoV-2 variants (dated by TCRdb to the early 2020s). This specimen's treatment or condition label, interpreted: 15 to 20 received Ad26.COV2.S at low or high dose, single or two shots; a few received placebo; per-sample allocation not given. For vaccine and placebo recipients, repertoires were sequenced using samples collected on day 63 after the first injection. Libraries were constructed by the immunoSEQ multiplex PCR assay. TCRdb obtained this table from immuneACCESS and retained in-frame rearrangements with V and J assigned. These tables miss some clones; where compared with another copy, unresolved V genes account for less than half of the shortfall, and the remainder is unexplained. Here the sample has hundreds of thousands of clones; more than 80% occur a single time. 1.5% of the sample rests with the top ten.

This specimen consisted of peripheral blood, obtained in a trial of Ad26.COV2.S vaccine versus placebo. All receptors derive from a person between 18 and 60 years old who received the Ad26.COV2.S COVID-19 vaccine or a placebo.

The V and J genes are TRBV2 and TRBJ2-7, with TRBD2 matching 13 bases. This CDR3 is 13 amino acids long. The germline V gene encodes CDR1 SNHLY and CDR2 FYNNEI. With V trimmed by 11 bases and J by 5 bases, 6 bases remained unmatched. Here the CDR3 DNA reads TGTGCCTCCGGCGGGACTAGCGGGGACGAGCAGTACTTC. Protein sequence: CASGGTSGDEQYF.

CDR3 in amino acids: CASSIPRFPGQQLAKNIQYF. Here the CDR3 DNA reads TGTGCCAGTAGTATCCCCCGCTTCCCGGGACAGCAATTAGCCAAAAACATTCAGTACTTC. V usage is TRBV19 and J usage is TRBJ2-4; TRBD1 matches at 7 bases. Per germline, CDR1 LNHDA and CDR2 SQIVND (reference sequence). CDR3 size: 20 residues. Losses at the gene ends were 3 bases for V and 0 bases for J; bases not matched to a gene: 17.

The rearrangement uses TRBV4-1 and TRBJ1-1; the D is unclear. V shed 3 bases and J shed 0 bases, with 14 bases lying between them. CDR1 is MGHRA and CDR2 is YSYEKL in the germline V gene. This CDR3 is built from 16 residues. CDR3 DNA sequence: TGCGCCAGCAGCCAGGCTTCGGCGTCGATGAACACTGAAGCTTTCTTT. It yields the protein CASSQASASMNTEAFF.

This clone was counted a single time. The chain is built from TRBV5-1 and TRBJ2-2, with D possibly matching TRBD2 (6 bases). Germline V gene sequence: CDR1 SGHRS, CDR2 YFSETQ. The CDR3 runs 16 residues. V dropped 4 bases and J dropped 6 bases, with 19 bases sitting between them. CDR3 protein: CASSTQSRETPGELFF. The CDR3 DNA reads TGCGCCAGCAGCACGCAATCCCGGGAGACTCCCGGGGAGCTGTTTTTT.

The chain has TRBV6-5 and TRBJ1-1; D unclear. This CDR3 spans 13 amino acids. Trimming cost V 6 bases and J 7 bases, with 15 bases left between them. The germline V gene encodes CDR1 MNHEY and CDR2 SVGAGI. CDR3 amino acids: CASRAPQAGEAFF. In DNA, the CDR3 is TGTGCCAGCAGGGCCCCTCAAGCGGGTGAAGCTTTCTTT.

The chain is built from TRBV19 and TRBJ2-1; perhaps TRBD1 as D (5 bases). The CDR3 runs 14 residues. Germline values: CDR1 LNHDA, CDR2 SQIVND (reference sequence). The germline V and J ends were trimmed by 7 bases and 0 bases, with 10 bases remaining between them. The CDR3, as DNA: TGTGCCAGTAAAAGACAGAGCTCCTACAATGAGCAGTTCTTC. Protein: CASKRQSSYNEQFF.

This chain joins TRBV29-1 and TRBJ1-2, with no clear D. Per the germline V gene, CDR1 is SQVTM and CDR2 is ANQGSEA. This CDR3 contains 13 residues. V lost 6 bases and J lost 0, with 11 bases in between. CDR3 nucleotides: TGCAGCGTGGAGAACAGCACTAACTATGGCTACACCTTC. Protein: CSVENSTNYGYTF.

The rearrangement links TRBV3-1 (or the pseudogene TRBV3-2) to TRBJ2-5, with no clear D. The CDR3 is 15 amino acids. Germline-derived CDR1 and CDR2 are LGHDT and YNNKEL (reference sequence). The V end lost 1 base, the J end lost 7 bases, and 16 bases lay between the germline ends. The CDR3 DNA reads as TGTGCCAGCAGCCAAGGTACTGGAATTGGTTTGACCCAGTACTTC. Translated: CASSQGTGIGLTQYF.

The chain combines TRBV30 with TRBJ2-3; perhaps TRBD2 as D (5 bases). Germline V gene lookup returns CDR1 GTSNPN and CDR2 SVGIG (reference sequence). Trimming took 6 bases from V and 7 from J, leaving 14 bases between them. The CDR3 totals 12 residues. For the CDR3, the DNA is TGTGCCTGCGCTAGCAGCCATCATACGCAGTATTTT. Encoded protein: CACASSHHTQYF.

The rearrangement uses TRBV19 and TRBJ2-1, with 7 nucleotides matching TRBD2. This CDR3 comprises 12 residues. The V and J ends lost 3 bases and 9 bases, in that order; junction bases with no gene match: 2. Germline V lookup: CDR1 LNHDA, CDR2 SQIVND (reference sequence). The CDR3 coding sequence is TGTGCCAGTAGTATGGGAGGGAGTGAGCAGTTCTTC. It codes for CASSMGGSEQFF.

This clone was counted many times. The chain employs TRBV5-4 and TRBJ2-7; 7 positions agree with TRBD1. V shed 5 bases and J 5 bases; nucleotides not matched to a gene: 13. This CDR3 contains 15 residues. Germline V gives CDR1 SGHNT, CDR2 YYREEE (reference sequence). As DNA, the CDR3 is TGTGCCAGCAGTCGGGACAGCCTTCCGGAGGACGAGCAGTACTTC. It encodes CASSRDSLPEDEQYF.

The V gene is TRBV6-5, the J gene TRBJ2-1, with TRBD2 matching 7 bases. The CDR3 length is 14 residues. Germline V gene sequence: CDR1 MNHEY, CDR2 SVGAGI. Trimming cost V 6 bases and J 0 bases; bases outside gene matches: 2. The CDR3 nucleotides read TGTGCCAGCAGCCCGGGGGGCTCCTACAATGAGCAGTTCTTC. Its translation: CASSPGGSYNEQFF.

This clone was detected a few times. The V gene is TRBV6-5, the J gene TRBJ2-2, with a possible D match to TRBD1 (5 bases). CDR1 and CDR2 (germline): MNHEY, SVGAGI. Trimming pared 7 bases from V and 1 base from J, leaving 7 bases between. This CDR3 is 13 amino acids long. The CDR3, as DNA: TGTGCCAGCATTACAGGGAACACCGGGGAGCTGTTTTTT. Its protein is CASITGNTGELFF.

The CDR3 coding sequence is TGTGCCAGCAGCTATAGGTCGACAGGGCACACTGAAGCTTTCTTT. It codes for CASSYRSTGHTEAFF. The gene calls are TRBV6-5 and TRBJ1-1; 7 nucleotides align to TRBD1. The CDR3 totals 15 residues. V gave up 6 bases and J gave up 3 bases; unmatched junction bases: 10. Germline V gene sequence: CDR1 MNHEY, CDR2 SVGAGI.

As DNA, the CDR3 is TGTGCCAGCAGCCAAGCGCAACCCTGGGGAGGCCACGAGACCCAGTACTTC. Its translation is CASSQAQPWGGHETQYF. The chain is built from TRBV14 and TRBJ2-5; the D gene is possibly TRBD2 (6 bases). Trimming shortened V by 1 base and J by 5 bases, and 20 bases separated the two germline ends. Germline CDR1 and CDR2: SGHDN and FVKESK. The CDR3 extends over 17 amino acids.